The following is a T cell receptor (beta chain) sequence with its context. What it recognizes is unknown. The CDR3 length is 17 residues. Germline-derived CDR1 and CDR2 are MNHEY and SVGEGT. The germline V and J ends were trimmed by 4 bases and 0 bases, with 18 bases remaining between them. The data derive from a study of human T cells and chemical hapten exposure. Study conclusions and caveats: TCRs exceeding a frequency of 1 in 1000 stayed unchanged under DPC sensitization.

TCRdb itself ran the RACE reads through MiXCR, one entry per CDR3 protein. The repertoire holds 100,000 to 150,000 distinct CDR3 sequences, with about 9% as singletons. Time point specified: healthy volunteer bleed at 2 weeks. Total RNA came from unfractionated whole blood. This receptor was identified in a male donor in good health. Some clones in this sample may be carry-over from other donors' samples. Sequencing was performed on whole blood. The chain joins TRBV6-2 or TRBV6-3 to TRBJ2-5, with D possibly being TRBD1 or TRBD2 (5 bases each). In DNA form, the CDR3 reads TGTGCCAGCAGTTCCAATGCGAGGGGCTCGTACCAAGAGACCCAGTACTTC. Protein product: CASSSNARGSYQETQYF.